What follows is one TCR beta chain and its context. As processed by the authors: The assay estimated nucleated cells by amplifying reference gene primers. The table came from immunoSEQ multiplex PCR; TCRdb's copy has only in-frame clones and leaves some out. For V, J and clone size, that table is used; D and trimming come from the DNA. This table holds around 200,000 clones, 86% found once. This sample was taken from a study of blood T cell repertoires in COVID-19. Background on the study: PBMCs, B-cell-depleted T cells, or T cells were the source of the cDNA or gDNA that made up the material.

The germline V and J ends were trimmed by 4 bases and 6 bases, with 13 bases remaining between them. The germline V gene has CDR1 MDHEN and CDR2 SYDVKM. CDR3 size: 14 residues. The sequence was obtained from a man aged 70 or older with active or convalescent COVID-19. The rearrangement uses TRBV28 and TRBJ2-1; D call uncertain. Sequenced material: peripheral blood. CDR3: CASSSFSGLNEQFF. The CDR3 coding sequence is TGTGCCAGCAGTTCCTTCTCAGGCCTCAATGAGCAGTTCTTC.